A single T cell receptor beta chain is shown here with its context. After removal of 4 bases from V and 2 bases from J, the junction contained 8 bases not matched to a gene. The CDR3 has 15 amino acids. In germline, CDR1 is SGHAT, CDR2 FQNNGV. This sample was included in a study of control samples from healthy donors and cancer patients. TCRdb's copy holds only in-frame clones and misses some; the assay was immunoSEQ multiplex PCR. The repertoire holds 100,000 to 150,000 clones, around 93% seen once, with just over 8.5% in the top ten. Material for sequencing was blood. This receptor was taken from a young man in good health. The chain joins TRBV11-2 to TRBJ2-7; 7 bases match TRBD1. Here the CDR3 reads CASSYGQVGTYEQYF. The DNA of the CDR3 is TGTGCCAGCAGCTACGGACAGGTCGGAACCTACGAGCAGTACTTC.